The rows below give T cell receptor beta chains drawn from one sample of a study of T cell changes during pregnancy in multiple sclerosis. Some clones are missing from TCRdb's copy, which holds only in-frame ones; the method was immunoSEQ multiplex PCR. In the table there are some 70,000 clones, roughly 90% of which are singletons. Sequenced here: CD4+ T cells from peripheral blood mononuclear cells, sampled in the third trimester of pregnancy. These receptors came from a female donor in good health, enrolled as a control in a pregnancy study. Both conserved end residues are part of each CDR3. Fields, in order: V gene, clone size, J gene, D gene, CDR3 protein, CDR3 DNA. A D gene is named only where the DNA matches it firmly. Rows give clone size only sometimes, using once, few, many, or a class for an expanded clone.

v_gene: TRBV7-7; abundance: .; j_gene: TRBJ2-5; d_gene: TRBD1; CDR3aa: CASSSGQGEETRYF; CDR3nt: TGTGCTAGCAGCTCAGGACAGGGGGAAGAGACCCGGTACTTC
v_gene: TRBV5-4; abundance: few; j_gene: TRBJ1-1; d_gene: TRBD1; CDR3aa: CASSRDRESTEAFF; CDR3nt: TGTGCCAGCAGCCGGGACAGGGAATCAACTGAAGCTTTCTTT
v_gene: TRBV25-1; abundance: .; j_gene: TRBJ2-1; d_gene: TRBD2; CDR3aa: CASSRLAGHNNEQFF; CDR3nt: TGTGCCAGCAGTCGACTAGCGGGGCATAACAATGAGCAGTTCTTC
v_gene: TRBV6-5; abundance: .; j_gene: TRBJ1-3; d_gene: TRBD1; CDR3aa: CASSSQGSGNTIYF; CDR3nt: TGTGCCAGCAGTTCACAGGGGAGTGGAAACACCATATATTTT
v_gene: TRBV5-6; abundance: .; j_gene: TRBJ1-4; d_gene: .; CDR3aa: CASSFIQGTTNEKLFF; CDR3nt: TGTGCCAGCAGCTTCATACAGGGAACAACTAATGAAAAACTGTTTTTT
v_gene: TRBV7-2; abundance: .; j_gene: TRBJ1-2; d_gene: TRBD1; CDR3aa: CASSSAEGQVNGYTF; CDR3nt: TGTGCCAGCAGCTCAGCGGAAGGACAGGTGAATGGCTACACCTTC
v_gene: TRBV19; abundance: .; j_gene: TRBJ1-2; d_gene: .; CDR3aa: CATSARVGYTF; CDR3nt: TGTGCCACCTCAGCTCGGGTAGGCTACACCTTC
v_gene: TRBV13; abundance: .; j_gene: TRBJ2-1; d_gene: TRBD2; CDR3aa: CASSSRGLAGVLGRNEQFF; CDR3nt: TGTGCCAGCAGCTCTAGAGGGCTAGCGGGGGTTTTAGGTAGAAATGAGCAGTTCTTC
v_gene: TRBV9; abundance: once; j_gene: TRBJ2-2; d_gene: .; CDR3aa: CASSAHGTTNTGELFF; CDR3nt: TGTGCCAGCAGTGCACACGGGACAACGAACACCGGGGAGCTGTTTTTT
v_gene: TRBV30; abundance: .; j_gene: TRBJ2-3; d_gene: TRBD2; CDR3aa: CAWSVRRTSGSADTQYF; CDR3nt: TGTGCCTGGAGTGTACGCAGGACTAGCGGGAGCGCAGATACGCAGTATTTT